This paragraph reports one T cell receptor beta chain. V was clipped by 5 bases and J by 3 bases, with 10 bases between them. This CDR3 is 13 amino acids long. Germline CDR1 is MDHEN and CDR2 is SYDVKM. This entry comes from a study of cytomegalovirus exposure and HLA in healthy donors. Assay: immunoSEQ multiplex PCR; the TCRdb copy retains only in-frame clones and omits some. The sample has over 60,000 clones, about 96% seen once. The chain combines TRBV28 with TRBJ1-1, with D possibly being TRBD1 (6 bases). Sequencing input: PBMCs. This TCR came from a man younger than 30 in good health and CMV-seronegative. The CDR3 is CASSIQGDTEAFF. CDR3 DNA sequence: TGTGCCAGCAGTATACAGGGAGACACTGAAGCTTTCTTT. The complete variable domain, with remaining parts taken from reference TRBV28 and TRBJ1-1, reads DVKVTQSSRYLVKRTGEKVFLECVQDMDHENMFWYRQDPGLGLRLIYFSYDVKMKEKGDIPEGYSVSREKKERFSLILESASTNQTSMYLCASSIQGDTEAFFGQGTRLTVV.